The entry below describes one T cell receptor beta chain. Its specific antigen is unknown. Per-base quality was not reported, and no clone a single base away is much larger than it. The germline V gene encodes CDR1 LGHNA and CDR2 YNFKEQ. The V end gives up 2 bases and the J end 8 bases, leaving 3 bases in the junction not matched to a gene. The CDR3 sequence holds 15 residues, the cysteine and phenylalanine included. The kept DNA is CDR3 alone, 45 bases in frame from the first base. The library was prepared using 5' RACE. The sample was run on an Illumina HiSeq 2500. A second PCR of roughly 6 to 12 cycles was performed with a sample-barcoded 5' primer and a J-beta primer mix. A template-switch 5' adaptor carrying 12 random nucleotides introduced a unique molecular identifier onto each TCR beta cDNA molecule. Each sample yielded at least 3 million CDR3-containing paired-end reads. First-strand cDNA was synthesized from all RNA with the Mint cDNA synthesis kit, primed by a TRBC-specific oligonucleotide. All cDNA was treated with uracil-DNA glycosylase and then went through a first 18-cycle PCR with the universal primers M1SS and BC2_uni_R. The authors' analysis ran thus. Each sample was normalized by randomly selecting 1 million high-quality reads, each carrying a distinct molecular identifier. Reads with shared molecular identifiers were discarded instead of being binned into consensus sequences. MiTCR, set to a Q25 quality threshold and the strictest error-elimination algorithm, was used for CDR3 identification, clonotype clustering and error correction. A nonparametric unseen species model using Euler transformation provided a lower-bound estimate of total TCR beta diversity. The public reads were quality trimmed at Q25 with fastp and then assembled into clones with MiXCR by TCRdb, keeping productive beta chains. Each entry merges the rows of one CDR3 protein and shows their most common DNA and genes. TCRdb's processing, not the authors', yielded these V and J calls. Counted in this sample were roughly 2 million distinct CDR3 sequences; roughly 50% of them appeared once. The top ten constitute over 2% of the sample.

The entry originates in a study of blood T cells in healthy people across ages (dated by TCRdb to between 2015 and 2016). As for the study more broadly: Template switching captured roughly one uniquely barcoded TCR beta cDNA molecule per two T cells in model experiments. Donors of different ages were randomly distributed across sequencing lanes to avoid experimental bias. Using the same blood draw, the study looked at two additional independent replicas of 1 million unique cDNA reads for two donors, one aged 18 to 29 and the other aged 80 or older. The study measured age-related changes in TCR beta repertoire diversity using deep sequencing normalized with unique cDNA molecular identifiers. The donors were divided into four age groups: young (average around 16 years), middle-aged (about 41), aged (under 70) and long-lived (roughly 82). The investigation overall reported the following: Because profiling used bulk unsorted PBMCs, naive and antigen-experienced compartments could not be compared conclusively. As age increased, observed TCR beta diversity per million T cells dropped in a roughly linear way, and a significant reduction was already evident by age about 40. The percentage of naive T cells measured by flow cytometry correlated strongly with observed TCR beta diversity. Estimates of total diversity from one million sequenced T cells were regarded as lower bounds and underestimates. Because the CMV infection status of the donors was unknown, age-related changes in expanded clonotypes may potentially have been confounded. Compared with the aged group, the long-lived group had more naive CD4+ T cells, fewer expanded clones and increased TCR diversity, a pattern suggesting age selection.

Systemically healthy Caucasian individuals from Russia, approximately 39 in total and aged about 6 to 100 years, were included as donors. Each donor gave ten milliliters of peripheral blood, collected into EDTA-treated Vacutainer tubes. PBMCs were isolated by Ficoll-Paque density-gradient centrifugation, with at least 6 million obtained per sample. Total RNA, at least 6 micrograms per sample, was extracted from PBMCs with Trizol reagent. Naive CD45RAhigh/CD27high T cell percentages were measured by flow cytometry on a PBMC aliquot from every donor. The TCR comes from a woman in her 40s in good health. The sequencing input was blood. The sequence links TRBV4-2 to TRBJ2-1; the central 13 bases match TRBD2. This receptor has the CDR3 CASSQTSGGVHEQFF. The DNA sequence is TGTGCCAGCAGCCAAACTAGCGGGGGGGTCCATGAGCAGTTCTTC.